These 28 T cell receptor beta chains share one sample of origin, sequenced in a study of vaccination and CD4 T cells after COVID-19 (dated by TCRdb to between 2021 and 2023). These receptors' antigens are unknown. The treatment or condition label, as the study defines it: 10-day PBMC culture with coronavirus spike peptide pools or control peptides (ViraFEST assay). Receptors were amplified or captured by PCR. The data were produced on an Illumina iSeq 100. At the Johns Hopkins FTIC core, DNA from the cultured CD4+ T cells underwent TCR sequencing with the Oncomine TCR Beta short-read assay. TCRdb took the public reads, trimmed them with fastp at Q25, ran MiXCR for clone calling and kept in-frame beta chains. Each record represents a unique CDR3 protein, reported with the most common genes and DNA among its rows. This sample is represented by about 15,000 distinct CDR3 sequences; 50% to 55% of them were singletons. Less than 7.5% of the sample rests with the top ten.

The sequencing sample was made of CD4+ T cells from blood, cultured in vitro. All receptors derive from a human donor who had recovered from COVID-19.

This clonotype was seen a handful of times. The V gene is TRBV6-1, the J gene TRBJ1-2, with D hard to call. Trimming took off 7 bases at V and 0 bases at J, with 12 bases between the two ends. This CDR3 has 14 residues. Germline-derived CDR1 and CDR2 are MNHNS and SASEGT. This CDR3 reads CASNDRGANYGYTF. CDR3 DNA: TGTGCCAGCAACGACCGGGGTGCTAACTATGGCTACACCTTC.

This clonotype was seen a handful of times. Here the CDR3 reads CSAGVGDRVNQPQHF. The CDR3 DNA reads as TGCAGTGCGGGAGTAGGGGACAGGGTAAATCAGCCCCAGCATTTT. The J gene is TRBJ1-5, the V gene TRBV20-1, with 9 bases lining up with TRBD1. J lost 4 bases, V lost 6 bases, and 10 bases had no gene match. The CDR3 sequence is 15 residues long. The V gene's germline CDR1 is DFQATT and CDR2 SNEGSKA (reference sequence).

The chain uses TRBV19 and TRBJ2-1; D could derive from TRBD1 or TRBD2 (6 bases each). Germline V gives CDR1 LNHDA, CDR2 SQIVND (reference sequence). Trimming took 5 bases from V and 2 from J, leaving 16 bases between them. The CDR3 is 16 residues long. The CDR3 bases are TGTGCCAGTAGTCTTACGGGGGCGAACCCCTACAATGAGCAGTTCTTC. It yields the protein CASSLTGANPYNEQFF.

The chain combines TRBV10-2 with TRBJ2-1; TRBD2 aligns across 8 bases. The CDR3 extends over 15 amino acids. The J segment lost 4 bases and the V segment lost 11 bases, leaving 13 bases of the junction unmatched. The V gene's germline CDR1 is WSHSY and CDR2 SAAADI. In DNA form, the CDR3 reads TGCGCCTCAGCCGGGGGAGCGGGAGCGTACAATGAGCAGTTCTTC. Its translation: CASAGGAGAYNEQFF.

CDR3 DNA sequence: TGTGCCAGCAGCTTAGCGGCGATTAACACCGGGGAGCTGTTTTTT. This codes for CASSLAAINTGELFF. V usage is TRBV7-8 and J usage is TRBJ2-2; no clear D gene. V lost 0 bases to trimming and J lost 2 bases, with 7 bases between them. This CDR3 has 15 residues. Looked up from germline, CDR1 is SGHVS and CDR2 is FQNEAQ.

This clonotype has just a few counts. The rearrangement uses TRBV25-1 and TRBJ2-2, with D possibly TRBD1 on 6 matching bases. Trimming left V 2 bases short and J 7 bases short, with 14 bases between. Germline CDR1 reads MGHDK; CDR2 reads SYGVNS. The CDR3 consists of 15 residues. CDR3 DNA sequence: TGTGCCAGCAGTGAAGAATCAGGGGTTAGCGGGGAGCTGTTTTTT. Translation gives CASSEESGVSGELFF.

In its sample, this clonotype was seen a few times. V and J are TRBV15 and TRBJ2-1; the D is unclear. The CDR3 contains 16 residues. Germline V gene lookup returns CDR1 LNHNV and CDR2 YYDKDF (reference sequence). V shed 0 bases and J shed 6 bases, with 15 bases lying between them. The CDR3 protein is CATSRDWASSGNEQFF. DNA for the CDR3: TGTGCCACCAGCAGAGATTGGGCTTCCTCGGGCAATGAGCAGTTCTTC.

This clonotype has a handful of counts. The chain has TRBV5-1 and TRBJ2-1; TRBD2 matches at 13 bases. This CDR3 has 15 amino acids. Germline V CDR1 and CDR2: SGHRS, YFSETQ. Trimming took 2 bases from V and 7 from J; bases not matched to a gene: 3. CDR3 in amino acids: CASSLGTSGTNEQFF. In DNA form, the CDR3 reads TGCGCCAGCAGCTTAGGGACTAGCGGGACTAATGAGCAGTTCTTC.

The chain is built from TRBV6-1 and TRBJ1-2; a possible D gene is TRBD1 (6 bases). V was cut by 6 bases and J by 2 bases, with 13 bases left in between. The V gene's germline CDR1 is MNHNS and CDR2 SASEGT. CDR3 length: 14 residues. In DNA, the CDR3 is TGTGCCAGCAGCCAATCACAGGGAAACTATGGCTACACCTTC. This codes for CASSQSQGNYGYTF.

This chain joins TRBV10-3 and TRBJ2-7; D perhaps matches TRBD2 (6 bases). Germline values: CDR1 ENHRY, CDR2 SYGVKD. The length of the CDR3 is 11 residues. Written as DNA, the CDR3 is TGTGCTGCGGGACCGAACTACGAGCAGTACTTC. It encodes CAAGPNYEQYF.

The chain uses TRBV27 and TRBJ2-7; a possible D gene is TRBD2 (5 bases). This CDR3 contains 15 residues. The germline V and J ends were trimmed by 2 bases and 0 bases, with 11 bases remaining between them. Germline values: CDR1 MNHEY, CDR2 SMNVEV (reference sequence). CDR3 sequence: CASSLGLANSYEQYF. In DNA, the CDR3 is TGTGCCAGCAGTTTAGGCCTAGCTAACTCCTACGAGCAGTACTTC.

The CDR3 region is CASSEYPGGSYEQYF. For the CDR3, the DNA is TGTGCCAGCAGTGAATATCCGGGAGGGTCCTACGAGCAGTACTTC. V is TRBV6-1 and J is TRBJ2-7, with TRBD2 matching over 8 bases. V lost 2 bases to trimming and J lost 1 base; unmatched junction nucleotides: 4. Germline V gene data show CDR1 as MNHNS and CDR2 as SASEGT. The CDR3 runs to 15 residues.

This clonotype was recorded a few times. The chain carries TRBV20-1 and TRBJ2-3; 8 bases are shared with TRBD2. This CDR3 spans 14 amino acids. J gave up 2 bases and V 7 bases, and 8 bases lay outside the gene matches. Germline loops: CDR1 DFQATT, CDR2 SNEGSKA (reference sequence). The chain's CDR3 is CSVFSGGLTDTQYF. The DNA for the CDR3 is TGCAGTGTTTTCAGCGGGGGCCTCACAGATACGCAGTATTTT.

Worth noting for this clonotype: The germline gene is not matched at one end of the junction; a read error may be the cause. CDR3 sequence: CSARGLEVTDTQYF. The CDR3 DNA sequence: TGCAGTGCGAGAGGGCTAGAAGTCACAGATACGCAGTATTTT. The chain combines TRBV20-1 with TRBJ2-3; D is possibly TRBD2 (5 bases). Germline lookup yields CDR1 DFQATT and CDR2 SNEGSKA (reference sequence). The length of the CDR3 is 14 residues.

The DNA of the CDR3 is TGTGCCAGCAGTTACTCGGGACTGGACTACAATGAGCAGTTCTTC. Encoded protein: CASSYSGLDYNEQFF. This rearrangement joins TRBV6-5 to TRBJ2-1, with D perhaps TRBD2 (6 bases). The CDR3 runs 15 residues. CDR1 and CDR2 (germline): MNHEY, SVGAGI. V lost 0 bases, J lost 3 bases, and 9 bases lay in between.

This clonotype showed up just once. V usage is TRBV7-9 and J usage is TRBJ2-2; TRBD2 matches at 8 bases. Germline-derived CDR1 and CDR2 are SEHNR and FQNEAQ (reference sequence). Trimming at V came to 5 bases and at J to 5 bases, leaving 16 bases not matched to a gene. The CDR3 extends over 18 amino acids. Here the CDR3 reads CASSGEIVSTGGTGELFF. Here the CDR3 DNA reads TGTGCCAGCAGCGGGGAGATAGTCTCAACGGGAGGGACCGGGGAGCTGTTTTTT.

The chain joins TRBV20-1 to TRBJ2-5; 10 bases line up with TRBD2. The V segment lost 3 bases and the J segment 6 bases; nucleotides outside the gene matches: 4. The CDR3 runs to 13 residues. CDR1 is DFQATT, CDR2 SNEGSKA, per germline (reference sequence). DNA of the CDR3: TGCAGTGCTAGTCCTAGCGGGGGACAGACCCAGTACTTC. Residues: CSASPSGGQTQYF.

The chain combines TRBV11-2 with TRBJ2-7; 9 bases line up with TRBD2. The CDR3 extends over 19 amino acids. CDR1 is SGHAT and CDR2 is FQNNGV in the germline V gene. V lost 4 bases to trimming and J lost 5 bases; unmatched junction nucleotides: 21. The CDR3 DNA reads TGTGCCAGCAGCTCCCCTAGAGCTAGAGCTAGCGGGATGTACCACGAGCAGTACTTC. This translates into CASSSPRARASGMYHEQYF.

The J gene is TRBJ2-3, the V gene TRBV28; 11 bases are a match to TRBD2. Germline V gene lookup returns CDR1 MDHEN and CDR2 SYDVKM. With V trimmed by 2 bases and J by 8 bases, 6 bases remained unmatched. CDR3 length: 15 residues. This chain's CDR3 is CASSLLAGGEGTQYF. The CDR3 DNA is TGTGCCAGCAGTTTACTAGCGGGAGGTGAGGGTACGCAGTATTTT.

The CDR3 region has the DNA TGTGCCAGCAGTCCGGGACTGAGCAATCAGCCCCAGCATTTT. This encodes CASSPGLSNQPQHF. The V call is TRBV2, the J call TRBJ1-5, with TRBD1 as a possible D gene (5 bases). V gave up 5 bases and J gave up 1 base, with 9 bases separating them. CDR1 is SNHLY and CDR2 is FYNNEI in the germline V gene. The CDR3 totals 14 residues.

This clonotype was counted only a few times. V and J are TRBV20-1 and TRBJ2-4; possible D gene TRBD2, 6 bases. The V end lost 5 bases, the J end lost 6 bases, and 8 bases lay between the germline ends. CDR3 size: 11 residues. Germline CDR1 is DFQATT and CDR2 is SNEGSKA (reference sequence). The CDR3 region is CSAGRGNIQYF. The CDR3 DNA reads TGCAGTGCTGGGCGGGGAAACATTCAGTACTTC.

The J gene is TRBJ2-5, the V gene TRBV20-1; D might be TRBD1 (6 bases). V gave up 1 base and J gave up 3 bases, with 9 bases separating them. Per germline, CDR1 DFQATT and CDR2 SNEGSKA (reference sequence). CDR3 length equals 13 residues. CDR3 in DNA: TGCAGTGCTAGAGGCTACAGGGAAGAGACCCAGTACTTC. It is translated as CSARGYREETQYF.

The J gene is TRBJ1-6, the V gene TRBV6-1; 7 bases fit TRBD1. The CDR3 has 14 residues. Looked up from germline, CDR1 is MNHNS and CDR2 is SASEGT. V shed 7 bases, J shed 7 bases, and the junction held 7 bases outside the gene matches. The CDR3, as DNA: TGTGCCAGCAAGGGTCGGGACAGCAATTCACCCCTCCACTTT. It is translated as CASKGRDSNSPLHF.

The rearrangement uses TRBV27 and TRBJ1-1; D is possibly TRBD1 (5 bases). The V end was cut by 6 bases, the J end by 8 bases, with 19 bases between. Germline V gene data show CDR1 as MNHEY and CDR2 as SMNVEV (reference sequence). The CDR3 has 14 residues. The CDR3 sequence: CASRLTRDSGEAFF. The CDR3 region has the DNA TGTGCCAGCAGATTAACACGAGATTCAGGGGAAGCTTTCTTT.

This clonotype was seen a handful of times. The rearrangement links TRBV6-1 to TRBJ1-1; D is possibly TRBD1 (5 bases). In germline, CDR1 is MNHNS, CDR2 SASEGT. This CDR3 has 13 residues. V lost 8 bases and J 2 bases, leaving 12 bases between the germline ends. CDR3 in amino acids: CASPGSPNTEAFF. As DNA, the CDR3 is TGTGCCAGCCCAGGGAGCCCCAACACTGAAGCTTTCTTT.

In its sample, this clonotype ranks as large. The genes are TRBV2 and TRBJ2-7; TRBD2 aligns across 7 bases. CDR1 is SNHLY and CDR2 is FYNNEI in the germline V gene. The length of the CDR3 is 15 residues. V was clipped by 1 base and J by 3 bases; unmatched bases: 6. CDR3 nucleotides: TGTGCCAGCAGTGAAGGTGGCGGGGGAATCTACGAGCAGTACTTC. This encodes CASSEGGGGIYEQYF.

This rearrangement joins TRBV28 to TRBJ2-3, with 8 positions matching TRBD2. CDR3 length: 13 amino acids. The V gene's germline CDR1 is MDHEN and CDR2 SYDVKM. J was trimmed by 5 bases and V by 6 bases; bases with no gene match: 4. The CDR3 loop is CASSPTSVDTQYF. CDR3 nucleotides: TGTGCCAGCAGCCCGACTAGCGTAGATACGCAGTATTTT.

This clonotype was detected only a few times. The chain employs TRBV6-5 and TRBJ1-5; no reliable D call. V was trimmed by 3 bases and J by 0 bases, leaving 6 bases between them. The length of the CDR3 is 14 residues. Germline-derived CDR1 and CDR2 are MNHEY and SVGAGI. In DNA form, the CDR3 reads TGTGCCAGCAGTTATGAGGCTAGCAATCAGCCCCAGCATTTT. This codes for CASSYEASNQPQHF.